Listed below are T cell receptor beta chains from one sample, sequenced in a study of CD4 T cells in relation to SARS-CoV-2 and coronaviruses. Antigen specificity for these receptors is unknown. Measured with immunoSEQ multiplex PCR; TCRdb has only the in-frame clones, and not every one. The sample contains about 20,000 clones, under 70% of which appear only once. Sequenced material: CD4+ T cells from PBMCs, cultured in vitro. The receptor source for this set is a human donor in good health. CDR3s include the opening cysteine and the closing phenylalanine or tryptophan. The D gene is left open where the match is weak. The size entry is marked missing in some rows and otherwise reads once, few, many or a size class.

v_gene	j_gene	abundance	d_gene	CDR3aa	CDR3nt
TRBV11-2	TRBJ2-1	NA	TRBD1	CASKQGTGGYNEQFF	TGTGCCAGCAAGCAGGGGACAGGGGGCTACAATGAGCAGTTCTTC
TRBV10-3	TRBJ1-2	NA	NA	CAITGSYGYTF	TGTGCCATTACAGGATCTTATGGCTACACCTTC
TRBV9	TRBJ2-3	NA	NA	CASSVVPGPTDTQYF	TGTGCCAGCAGCGTAGTCCCGGGCCCTACAGATACGCAGTATTTT
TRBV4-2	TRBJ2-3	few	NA	CASSQGARVSDTQYF	TGTGCCAGCAGCCAAGGAGCCAGAGTCTCGGATACGCAGTATTTT
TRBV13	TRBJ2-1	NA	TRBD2	CASSRSSSGSGGSSYNEQFF	TGTGCCAGCAGCCGGTCTTCGTCCGGTAGCGGGGGGAGCTCCTACAATGAGCAGTTCTTC
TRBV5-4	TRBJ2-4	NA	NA	CASSPTDQGAKNIQYF	TGTGCCAGCAGCCCGACGGACCAGGGGGCCAAAAACATTCAGTACTTC
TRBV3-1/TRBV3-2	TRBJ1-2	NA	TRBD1	CASSHMSTGSYGYTF	TGTGCCAGCAGCCACATGTCGACAGGGAGCTATGGCTACACCTTC
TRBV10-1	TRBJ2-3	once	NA	CASSESIKGTQYF	TGCGCCAGCAGTGAGTCGATTAAGGGTACGCAGTATTTT
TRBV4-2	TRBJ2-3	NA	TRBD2	CASSRETGTSGTDTQYF	TGTGCCAGCAGCCGCGAGACCGGGACTAGCGGAACAGATACGCAGTATTTT
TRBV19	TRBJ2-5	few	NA	CASSMRGLYQETQYF	TGTGCCAGTAGTATGCGGGGACTGTACCAAGAGACCCAGTACTTC
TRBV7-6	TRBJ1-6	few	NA	CASSLLQGYNSPLHF	TGTGCCAGCAGCTTACTTCAGGGCTATAATTCACCCCTCCACTTT
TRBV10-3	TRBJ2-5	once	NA	CALRRTDHQETQYF	TGTGCCCTCAGGAGGACAGACCACCAAGAGACCCAGTACTTC
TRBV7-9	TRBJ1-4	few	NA	CASSSYNDRATNEKLFF	TGTGCCAGCAGCTCCTACAACGACAGAGCAACTAATGAAAAACTGTTTTTT
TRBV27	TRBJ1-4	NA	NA	CASSGPLTNEKLFF	TGTGCCAGCAGTGGACCGCTTACTAATGAAAAACTGTTTTTT
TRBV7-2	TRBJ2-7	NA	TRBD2	CASSSGLDEQYF	TGTGCCAGCAGCTCCGGACTAGACGAGCAGTACTTC
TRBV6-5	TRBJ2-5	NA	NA	CASSSTGHETQYF	TGTGCCAGCAGTTCCACAGGGCACGAGACCCAGTACTTC
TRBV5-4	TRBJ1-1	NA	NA	CASSLEPTNTEAFF	TGTGCCAGCAGCTTGGAACCGACGAACACTGAAGCTTTCTTT
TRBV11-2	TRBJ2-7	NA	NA	CASSRDRFYEQYF	TGTGCCAGCAGCCGCGACAGGTTCTACGAGCAGTACTTC
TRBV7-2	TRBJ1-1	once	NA	CASAGANTEAFF	TGTGCCAGCGCTGGTGCAAACACTGAAGCTTTCTTT
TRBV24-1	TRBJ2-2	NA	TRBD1	CATSDAGQGNTGELFF	TGTGCCACCAGTGATGCGGGACAGGGTAACACCGGGGAGCTGTTTTTT
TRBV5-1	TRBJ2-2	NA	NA	CASKGRVDTGELFF	TGCGCCAGCAAGGGCAGGGTCGACACCGGGGAGCTGTTTTTT
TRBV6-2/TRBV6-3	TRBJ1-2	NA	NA	CASSYVAYGYTF	TGTGCCAGCAGTTACGTCGCCTATGGCTACACCTTC
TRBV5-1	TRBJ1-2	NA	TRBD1	CASSSAGTERSSNYGYTF	TGCGCCAGCAGCTCGGCCGGGACAGAACGTTCGTCTAACTATGGCTACACCTTC
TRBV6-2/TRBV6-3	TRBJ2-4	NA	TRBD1	CASSYENRDRGNIQYF	TGTGCCAGCAGTTATGAAAACCGGGACAGGGGAAACATTCAGTACTTC
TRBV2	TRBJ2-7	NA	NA	CASSPPLTGSLVWNYEQYF	TGTGCCAGCAGTCCCCCTTTGACAGGATCGTTGGTTTGGAACTACGAGCAGTACTTC
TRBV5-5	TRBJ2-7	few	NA	CASRTDGGRNVYEQYF	TGTGCCAGCAGGACTGACGGGGGGCGGAATGTCTACGAGCAGTACTTC
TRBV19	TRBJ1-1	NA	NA	CASRQQGPNTEAFF	TGTGCCAGTAGACAACAGGGCCCGAACACTGAAGCTTTCTTT
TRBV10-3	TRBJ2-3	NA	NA	CAIAAWGGAGTDTQYF	TGTGCCATCGCTGCTTGGGGGGGCGCGGGCACAGATACGCAGTATTTT
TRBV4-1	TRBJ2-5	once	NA	CASSQGGAQETQYF	TGCGCCAGCAGCCAAGGGGGAGCCCAAGAGACCCAGTACTTC
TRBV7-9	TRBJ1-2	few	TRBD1	CASSPGQGLMSYGYTF	TGTGCCAGCAGCCCGGGACAGGGCCTCATGTCCTATGGCTACACCTTC
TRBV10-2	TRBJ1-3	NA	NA	CASSAVSGNTIYF	TGCGCCAGCAGTGCTGTATCTGGAAACACCATATATTTT
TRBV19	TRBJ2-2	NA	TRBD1	CASSKGTGESGELFF	TGTGCCAGTAGTAAGGGGACAGGGGAGTCCGGGGAGCTGTTTTTT
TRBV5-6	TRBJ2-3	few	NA	CASSSTGTDTQYF	TGTGCCAGCTCCTCGACGGGCACAGATACGCAGTATTTT
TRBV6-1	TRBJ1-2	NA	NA	CASSEVAGNGYTF	TGTGCCAGCAGTGAAGTGGCAGGGAATGGCTACACCTTC
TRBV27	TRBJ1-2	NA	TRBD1	CASSSTGVGGGGYTF	TGTGCCAGCAGTTCAACAGGGGTGGGAGGAGGTGGCTACACCTTC
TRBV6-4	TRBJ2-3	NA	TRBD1	CASSDRDSQDTQYF	TGTGCCAGCAGTGACCGGGACAGCCAAGATACGCAGTATTTT
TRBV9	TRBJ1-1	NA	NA	CASSTRTTMNTEAFF	TGTGCCAGCAGCACTCGGACAACCATGAACACTGAAGCTTTCTTT
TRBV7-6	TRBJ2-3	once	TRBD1	CASEGGQGTGDTQYF	TGTGCCAGCGAAGGAGGACAGGGCACAGGAGATACGCAGTATTTT
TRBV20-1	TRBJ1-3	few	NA	CSASQDTIYF	TGCAGTGCTAGCCAGGACACCATATATTTT
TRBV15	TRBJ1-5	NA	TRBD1	CATSTSGGSGQPQHF	TGTGCCACCAGCACCTCAGGGGGCTCCGGTCAGCCCCAGCATTTT
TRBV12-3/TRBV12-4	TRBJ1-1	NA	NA	CASSLDYEAFF	TGTGCCAGCAGTCTGGACTATGAAGCTTTCTTT
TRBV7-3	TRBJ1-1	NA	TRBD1	CASSLTGGPNTEAFF	TGTGCCAGCAGCCTAACAGGGGGCCCCAACACTGAAGCTTTCTTT
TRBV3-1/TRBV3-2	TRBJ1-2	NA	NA	CASSQVGSYGYTF	TGTGCCAGCAGCCAAGTGGGCAGCTATGGCTACACCTTC
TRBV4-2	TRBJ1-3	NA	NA	CASSQEVRASGNTIYF	TGTGCCAGCAGCCAAGAGGTTCGGGCCTCTGGAAACACCATATATTTT
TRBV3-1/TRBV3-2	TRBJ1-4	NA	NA	CASSQQGVGEKLFF	TGTGCCAGCAGCCAACAGGGTGTGGGAGAAAAACTGTTTTTT